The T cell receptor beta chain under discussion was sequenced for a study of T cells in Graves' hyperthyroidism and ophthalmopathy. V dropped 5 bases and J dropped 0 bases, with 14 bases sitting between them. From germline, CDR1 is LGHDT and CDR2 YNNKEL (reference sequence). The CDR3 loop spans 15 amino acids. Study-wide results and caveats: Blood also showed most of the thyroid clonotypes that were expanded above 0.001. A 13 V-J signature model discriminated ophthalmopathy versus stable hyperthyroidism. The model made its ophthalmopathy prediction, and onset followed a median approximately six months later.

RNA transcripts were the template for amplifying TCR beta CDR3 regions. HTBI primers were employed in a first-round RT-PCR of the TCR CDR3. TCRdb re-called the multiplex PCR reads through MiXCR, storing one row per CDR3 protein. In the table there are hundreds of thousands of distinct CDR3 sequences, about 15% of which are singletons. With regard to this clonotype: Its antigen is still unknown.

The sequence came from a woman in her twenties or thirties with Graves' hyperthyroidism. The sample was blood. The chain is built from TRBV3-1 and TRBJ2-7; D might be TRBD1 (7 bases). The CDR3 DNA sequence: TGTGCCAGCAGCGACAACAGGGGAGGCTCCTACGAGCAGTACTTC. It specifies CASSDNRGGSYEQYF.